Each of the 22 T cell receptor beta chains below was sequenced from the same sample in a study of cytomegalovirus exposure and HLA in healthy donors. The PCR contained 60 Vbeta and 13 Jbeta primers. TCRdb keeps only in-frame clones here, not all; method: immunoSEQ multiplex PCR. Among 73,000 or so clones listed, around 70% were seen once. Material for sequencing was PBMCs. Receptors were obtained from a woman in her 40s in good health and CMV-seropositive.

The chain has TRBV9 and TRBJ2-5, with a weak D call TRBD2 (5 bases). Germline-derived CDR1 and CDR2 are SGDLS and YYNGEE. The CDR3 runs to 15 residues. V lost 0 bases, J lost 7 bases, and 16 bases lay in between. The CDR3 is CASSVEPSRPGTQYF. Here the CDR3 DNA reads TGTGCCAGCAGCGTAGAGCCTAGCAGACCCGGGACCCAGTACTTC.

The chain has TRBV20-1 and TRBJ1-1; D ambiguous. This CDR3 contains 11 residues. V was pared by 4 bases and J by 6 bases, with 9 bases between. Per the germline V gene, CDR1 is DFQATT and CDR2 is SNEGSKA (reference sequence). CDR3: CSATTRAEAFF. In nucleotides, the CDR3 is TGCAGTGCTACTACCCGGGCTGAAGCTTTCTTT.

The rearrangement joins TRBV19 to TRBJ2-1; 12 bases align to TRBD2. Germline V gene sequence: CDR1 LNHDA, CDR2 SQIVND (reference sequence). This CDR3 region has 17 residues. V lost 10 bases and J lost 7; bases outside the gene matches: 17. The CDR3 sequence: CANPPGRLGLAGNEQFF. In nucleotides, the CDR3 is TGTGCCAATCCCCCGGGACGGCTCGGACTAGCGGGGAATGAGCAGTTCTTC.

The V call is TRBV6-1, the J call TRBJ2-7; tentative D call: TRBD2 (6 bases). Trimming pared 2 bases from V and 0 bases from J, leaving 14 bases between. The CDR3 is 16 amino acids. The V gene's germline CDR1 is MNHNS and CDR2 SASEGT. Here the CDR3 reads CASSESEGSLSYEQYF. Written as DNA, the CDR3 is TGTGCCAGCAGTGAATCGGAGGGATCCCTCTCCTACGAGCAGTACTTC.

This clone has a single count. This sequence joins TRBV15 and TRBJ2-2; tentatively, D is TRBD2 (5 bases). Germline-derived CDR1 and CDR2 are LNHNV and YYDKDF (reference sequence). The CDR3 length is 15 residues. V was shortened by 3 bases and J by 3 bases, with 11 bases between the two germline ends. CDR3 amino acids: CATSSGLAHTGELFF. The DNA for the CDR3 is TGTGCCACCAGCAGTGGTCTAGCCCACACCGGGGAGCTGTTTTTT. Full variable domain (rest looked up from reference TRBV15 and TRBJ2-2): DAMVIQNPRYQVTQFGKPVTLSCSQTLNHNVMYWYQQKSSQAPKLLFHYYDKDFNNEADTPDNFQSRRPNTSFCFLDIRSPGLGDTAMYLCATSSGLAHTGELFFGEGSRLTVL.

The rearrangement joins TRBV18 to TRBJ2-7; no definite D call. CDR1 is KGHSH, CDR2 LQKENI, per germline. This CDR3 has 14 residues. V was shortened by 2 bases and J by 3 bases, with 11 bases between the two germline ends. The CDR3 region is CASSPRPGSYEQYF. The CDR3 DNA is TGTGCCAGCTCACCAAGGCCGGGTAGCTACGAGCAGTACTTC. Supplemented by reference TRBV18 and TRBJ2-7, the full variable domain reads NAGVMQNPRHLVRRRGQEARLRCSPMKGHSHVYWYRQLPEEGLKFMVYLQKENIIDESGMPKERFSAEFPKEGPSILRIQQVVRGDSAAYFCASSPRPGSYEQYFGPGTRLTVT.

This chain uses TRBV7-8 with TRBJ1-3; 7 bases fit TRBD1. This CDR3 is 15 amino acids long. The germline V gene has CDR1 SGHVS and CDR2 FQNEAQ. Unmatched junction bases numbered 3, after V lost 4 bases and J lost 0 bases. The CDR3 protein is CASSYRGLSGNTIYF. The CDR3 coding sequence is TGTGCCAGCAGCTACAGGGGACTCTCTGGAAACACCATATATTTT.

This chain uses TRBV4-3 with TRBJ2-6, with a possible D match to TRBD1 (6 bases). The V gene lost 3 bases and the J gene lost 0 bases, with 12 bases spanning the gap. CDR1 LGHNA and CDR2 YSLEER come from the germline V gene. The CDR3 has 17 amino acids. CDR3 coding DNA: TGCGCCAGCAGCCATCTGGACAGTAACTCTGGGGCCAACGTCCTGACTTTC. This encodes CASSHLDSNSGANVLTF.

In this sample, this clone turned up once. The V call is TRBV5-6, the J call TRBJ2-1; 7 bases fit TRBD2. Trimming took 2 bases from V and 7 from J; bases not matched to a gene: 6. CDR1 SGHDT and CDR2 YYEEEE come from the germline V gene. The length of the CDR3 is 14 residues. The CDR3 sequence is CASSLPGEGNEQFF. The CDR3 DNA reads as TGTGCCAGCAGCTTACCCGGGGAGGGGAATGAGCAGTTCTTC.

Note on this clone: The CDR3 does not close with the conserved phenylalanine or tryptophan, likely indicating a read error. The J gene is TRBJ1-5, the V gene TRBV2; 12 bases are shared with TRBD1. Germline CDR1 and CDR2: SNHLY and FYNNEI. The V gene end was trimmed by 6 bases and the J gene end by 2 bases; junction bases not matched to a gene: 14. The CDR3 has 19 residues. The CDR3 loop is CASRGAGTGGFLGNQPQHV. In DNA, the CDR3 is TGTGCCAGCAGGGGGGCCGGGACAGGGGGCTTTCTGGGCAATCAGCCCCAGCATGTT.

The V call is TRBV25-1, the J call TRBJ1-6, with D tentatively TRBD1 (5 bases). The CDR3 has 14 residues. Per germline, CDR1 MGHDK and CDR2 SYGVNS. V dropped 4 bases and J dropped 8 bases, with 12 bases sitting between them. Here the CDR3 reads CASSGLAGYSPLHF. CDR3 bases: TGTGCCAGCAGTGGGTTGGCAGGGTATTCACCCCTCCACTTT.

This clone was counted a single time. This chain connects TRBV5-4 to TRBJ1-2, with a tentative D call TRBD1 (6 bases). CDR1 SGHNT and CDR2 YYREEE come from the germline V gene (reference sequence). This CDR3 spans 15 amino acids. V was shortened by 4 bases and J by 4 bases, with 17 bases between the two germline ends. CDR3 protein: CASSPDGGQPYGYTF. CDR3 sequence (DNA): TGTGCCAGCAGCCCGGACGGGGGGCAACCCTATGGCTACACCTTC. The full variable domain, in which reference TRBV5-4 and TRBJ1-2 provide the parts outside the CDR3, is ETGVTQSPTHLIKTRGQQVTLRCSSQSGHNTVSWYQQALGQGPQFIFQYYREEENGRGNFPPRFSGLQFPNYSSELNVNALELDDSALYLCASSPDGGQPYGYTFGSGTRLTVV.

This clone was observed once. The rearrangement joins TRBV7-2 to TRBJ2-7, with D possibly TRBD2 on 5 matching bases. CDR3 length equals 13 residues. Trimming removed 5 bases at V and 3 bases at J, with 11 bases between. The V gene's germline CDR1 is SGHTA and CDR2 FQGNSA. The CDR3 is CASSPERVYEQYF. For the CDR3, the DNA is TGTGCCAGCAGCCCCGAGAGGGTCTACGAGCAGTACTTC. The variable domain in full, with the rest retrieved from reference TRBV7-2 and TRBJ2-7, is GAGVSQSPSNKVTEKGKDVELRCDPISGHTALYWYRQSLGQGLEFLIYFQGNSAPDKSGLPSDRFSAERTGGSVSTLTIQRTQQEDSAVYLCASSPERVYEQYFGPGTRLTVT.

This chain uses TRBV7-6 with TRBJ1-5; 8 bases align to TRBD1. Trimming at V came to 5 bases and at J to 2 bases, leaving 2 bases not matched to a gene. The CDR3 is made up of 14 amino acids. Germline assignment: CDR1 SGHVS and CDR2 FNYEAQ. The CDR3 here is CASSPRGRNQPQHF. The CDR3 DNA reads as TGTGCCAGCAGCCCCAGGGGGCGCAATCAGCCCCAGCATTTT.

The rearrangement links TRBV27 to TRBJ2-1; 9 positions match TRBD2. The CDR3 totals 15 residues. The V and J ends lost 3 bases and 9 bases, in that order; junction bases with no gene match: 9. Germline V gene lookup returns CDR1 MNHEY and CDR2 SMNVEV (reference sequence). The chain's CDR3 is CASSLGAGGPTEQFF. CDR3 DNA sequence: TGTGCCAGCAGTTTGGGAGCGGGAGGCCCGACTGAGCAGTTCTTC.

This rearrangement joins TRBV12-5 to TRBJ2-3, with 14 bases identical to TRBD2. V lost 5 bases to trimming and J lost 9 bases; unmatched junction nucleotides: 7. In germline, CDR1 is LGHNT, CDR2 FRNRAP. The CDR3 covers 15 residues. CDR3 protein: CASGPGLAGERTQYF. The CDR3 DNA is TGTGCTAGTGGTCCGGGACTAGCGGGAGAGCGGACGCAGTATTTT.

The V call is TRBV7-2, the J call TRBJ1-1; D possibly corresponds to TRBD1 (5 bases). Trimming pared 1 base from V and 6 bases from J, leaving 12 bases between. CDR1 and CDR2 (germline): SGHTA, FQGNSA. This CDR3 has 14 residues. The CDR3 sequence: CASSLVNTGAEAFF. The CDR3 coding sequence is TGTGCCAGCAGCTTAGTGAACACGGGGGCTGAAGCTTTCTTT.

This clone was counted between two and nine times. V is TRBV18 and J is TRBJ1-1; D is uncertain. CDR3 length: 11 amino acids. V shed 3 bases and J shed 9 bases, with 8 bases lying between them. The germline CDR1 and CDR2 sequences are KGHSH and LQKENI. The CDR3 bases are TGTGCCAGCTCACCTGATCAGAAAGCTTTCTTT. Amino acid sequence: CASSPDQKAFF.

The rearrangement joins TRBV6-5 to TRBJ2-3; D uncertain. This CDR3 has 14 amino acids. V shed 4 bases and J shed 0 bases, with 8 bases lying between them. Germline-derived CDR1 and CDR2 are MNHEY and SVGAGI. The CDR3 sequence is CASSSYSSTDTQYF. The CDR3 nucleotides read TGTGCCAGCAGTTCCTATTCTAGCACAGATACGCAGTATTTT.

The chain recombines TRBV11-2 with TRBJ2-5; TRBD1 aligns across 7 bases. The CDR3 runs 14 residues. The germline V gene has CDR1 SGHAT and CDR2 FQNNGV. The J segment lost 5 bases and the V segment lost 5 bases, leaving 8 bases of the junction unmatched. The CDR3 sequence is CASSLSTGRETQYF. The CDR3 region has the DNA TGTGCCAGCAGCCTTTCGACAGGGCGCGAGACCCAGTACTTC.

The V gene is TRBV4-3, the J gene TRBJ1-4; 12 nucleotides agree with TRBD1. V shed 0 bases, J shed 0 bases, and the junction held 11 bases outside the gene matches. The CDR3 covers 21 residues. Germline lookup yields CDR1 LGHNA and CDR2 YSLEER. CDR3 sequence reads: CASSQDILGTGGLATNEKLFF. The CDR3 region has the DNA TGCGCCAGCAGCCAAGATATCCTAGGGACAGGGGGCCTTGCAACTAATGAAAAACTGTTTTTT.

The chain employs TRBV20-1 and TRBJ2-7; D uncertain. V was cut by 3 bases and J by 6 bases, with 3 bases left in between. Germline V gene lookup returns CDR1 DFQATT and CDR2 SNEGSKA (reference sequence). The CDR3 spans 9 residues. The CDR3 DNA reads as TGCAGTGCTAGTAGCGAGCAGTACTTC. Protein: CSASSEQYF.